This T cell receptor (beta chain) was profiled in a study of cytomegalovirus exposure and HLA in healthy donors. This clone turned up a few times. In the PCR, 60 Vbeta and 13 Jbeta primers were used. The method was immunoSEQ multiplex PCR; TCRdb's version includes in-frame clones alone and lacks a portion of them. The sample has about 160,000 clones; about four fifths are singletons. CDR3 length equals 16 residues. Per germline, CDR1 LGHNA and CDR2 YNFKEQ. J gave up 0 bases and V 1 base, and 4 bases lay outside the gene matches. What was sequenced was PBMCs. The origin of this receptor is a male donor in good health and CMV-seronegative. The V and J genes are TRBV4-2 and TRBJ1-1, with 8 bases identical to TRBD1. In nucleotides, the CDR3 is TGTGCCAGCAGCCAAGGGACAGGGAGCATGAACACTGAAGCTTTCTTT. Translating it yields CASSQGTGSMNTEAFF.